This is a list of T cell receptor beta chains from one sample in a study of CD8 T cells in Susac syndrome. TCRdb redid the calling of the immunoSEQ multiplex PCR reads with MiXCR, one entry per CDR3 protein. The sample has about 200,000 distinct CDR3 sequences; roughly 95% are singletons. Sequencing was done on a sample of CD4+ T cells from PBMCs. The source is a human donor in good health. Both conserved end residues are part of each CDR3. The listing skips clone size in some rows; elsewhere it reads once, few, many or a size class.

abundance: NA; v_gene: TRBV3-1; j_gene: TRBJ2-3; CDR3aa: CASSQGPDTQYF
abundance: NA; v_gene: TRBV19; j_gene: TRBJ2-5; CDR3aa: CASKEGATETQYF
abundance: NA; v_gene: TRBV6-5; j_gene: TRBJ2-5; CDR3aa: CASSYSKAFRDQETQYF
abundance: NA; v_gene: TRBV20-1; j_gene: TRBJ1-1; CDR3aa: CSARGGGSEAFF
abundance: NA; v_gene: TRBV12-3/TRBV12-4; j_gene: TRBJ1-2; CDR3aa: CASSPGYYGYTF
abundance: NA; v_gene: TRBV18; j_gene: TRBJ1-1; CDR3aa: CASSKGNTEAFF
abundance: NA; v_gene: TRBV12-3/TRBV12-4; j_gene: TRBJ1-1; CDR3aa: CASSSIQGIGEAFF
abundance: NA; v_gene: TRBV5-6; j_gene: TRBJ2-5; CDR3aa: CASSLVAGVRETQYF
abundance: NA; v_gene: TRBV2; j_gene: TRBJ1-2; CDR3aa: CASQTGGSSNYGYTF
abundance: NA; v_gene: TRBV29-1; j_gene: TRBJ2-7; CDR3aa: CSVRLSYEQYF
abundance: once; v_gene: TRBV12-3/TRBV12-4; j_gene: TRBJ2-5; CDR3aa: CASSLLGGKETQYF
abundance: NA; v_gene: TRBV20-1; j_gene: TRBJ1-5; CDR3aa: CSAGNRIQYQPQHF
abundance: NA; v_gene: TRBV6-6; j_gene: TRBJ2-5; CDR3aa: CASSSTRMETQYF
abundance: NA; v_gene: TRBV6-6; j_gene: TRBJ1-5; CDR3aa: CASTDRGGLQPQHF
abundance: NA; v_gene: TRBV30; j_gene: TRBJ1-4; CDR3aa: CAWSVGLGEKLFF
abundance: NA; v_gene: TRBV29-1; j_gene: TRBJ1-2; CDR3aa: CSVARDRSRGYTF
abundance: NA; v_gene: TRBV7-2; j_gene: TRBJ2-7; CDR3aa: CASSLEGQSDEQYF
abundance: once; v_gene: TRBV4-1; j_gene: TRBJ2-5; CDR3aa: CASSQDVQARETQYF
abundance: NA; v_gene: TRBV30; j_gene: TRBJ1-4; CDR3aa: CAWSVFREKLFF
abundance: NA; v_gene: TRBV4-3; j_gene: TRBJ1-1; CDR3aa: CASSSTGGNTEAFF
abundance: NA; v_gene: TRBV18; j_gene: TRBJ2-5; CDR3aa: CASSPLPGQGPTQYF
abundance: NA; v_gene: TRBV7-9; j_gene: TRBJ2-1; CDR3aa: CASSLDRGHNEQFF
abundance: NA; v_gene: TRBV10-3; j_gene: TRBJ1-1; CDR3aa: CAISESTEYTEAFF
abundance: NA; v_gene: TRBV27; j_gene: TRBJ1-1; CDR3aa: CASSLFGPGTSTPNTEAFF
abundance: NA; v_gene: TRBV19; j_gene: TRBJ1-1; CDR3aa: CASSMTGGFTEAFF
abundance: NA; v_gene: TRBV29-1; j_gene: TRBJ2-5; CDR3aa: CSVARGWQETQYF
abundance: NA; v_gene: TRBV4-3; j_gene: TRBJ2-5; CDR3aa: CASSQAMGELQETQYF
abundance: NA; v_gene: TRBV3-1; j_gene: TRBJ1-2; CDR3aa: CASSPPGQGSGYTF
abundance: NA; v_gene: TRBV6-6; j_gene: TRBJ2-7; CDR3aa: CASSYSRQGSSYEQYF
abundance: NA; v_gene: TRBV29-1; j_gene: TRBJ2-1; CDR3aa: CSANRESSYNEQFF
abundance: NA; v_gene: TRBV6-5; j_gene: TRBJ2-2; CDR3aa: CASRRQGAGGELFF
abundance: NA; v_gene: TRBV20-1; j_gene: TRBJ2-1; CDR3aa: CSASRLAGVGRQFF
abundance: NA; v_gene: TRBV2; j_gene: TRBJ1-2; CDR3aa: CASSEMGSGYTF
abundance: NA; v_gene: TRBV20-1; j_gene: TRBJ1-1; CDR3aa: CSARDSSLNTEAFF
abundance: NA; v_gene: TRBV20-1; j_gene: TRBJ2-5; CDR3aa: CSASWGPRAETQYF
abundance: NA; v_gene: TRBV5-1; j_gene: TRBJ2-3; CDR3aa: CASSFGQSSDTQYF
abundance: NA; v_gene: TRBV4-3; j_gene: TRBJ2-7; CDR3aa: CASSRPDTTYEQYF
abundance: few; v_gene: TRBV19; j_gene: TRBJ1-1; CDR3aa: CASSPEGNTEAFF
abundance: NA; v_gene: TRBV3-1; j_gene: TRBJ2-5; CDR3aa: CARLAGGPKTQYF
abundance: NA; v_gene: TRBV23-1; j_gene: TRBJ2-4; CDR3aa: CASSQLRHPIAKNIQYF
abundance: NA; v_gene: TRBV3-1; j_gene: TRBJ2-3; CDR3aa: CASSRRADGTDTQYF
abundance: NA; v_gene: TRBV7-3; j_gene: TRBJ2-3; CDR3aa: CASSLGLAGVRSDTQYF
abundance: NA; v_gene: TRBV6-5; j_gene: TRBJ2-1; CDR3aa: CASRKRDNNNEQFF
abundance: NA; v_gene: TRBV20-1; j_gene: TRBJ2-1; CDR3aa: CSAGEDQLTNEQFF
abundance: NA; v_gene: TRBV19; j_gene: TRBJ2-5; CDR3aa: CASSTDGLAEETQYF
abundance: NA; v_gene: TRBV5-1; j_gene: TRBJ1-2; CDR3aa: CASSLGPGQNPNYGYTF